This T cell receptor (beta chain) appears in the sequencing data of a study of CD8 T cells in ankylosing spondylitis. The study's findings and limits: Earlier reports found some motif variants in synovial fluid and blood in reactive arthritis. A motif of seven or eight highly homologous TCR beta variants was seen as apparently characteristic of ankylosing spondylitis blood.

Looked up from germline, CDR1 is LGHDT and CDR2 is YNNKEL (reference sequence). This CDR3 has 20 residues. V dropped 3 bases and J dropped 2; count of bases not matched to a gene: 12. This clonotype was counted a few times. Its target is not known. In making TCR beta libraries, quantitative 5'-RACE with molecular barcodes was used. TCRdb reprocessed the 5' RACE reads with MiXCR, giving one entry per CDR3 protein. Of almost 400,000 distinct CDR3 sequences listed, about a fifth are singletons. This TCR came from a male donor with ankylosing spondylitis. This rearrangement joins TRBV3-1 to TRBJ2-1; TRBD2 agrees at 14 bases. The sequencing input was blood, either unsorted or a sorted T cell fraction (not recorded which). In nucleotides, the CDR3 is TGTGCCAGCAGCCAGATACCCGGGACTAGCGGGGGACGGACCTACAATGAGCAGTTCTTC. This encodes CASSQIPGTSGGRTYNEQFF.